What follows are 25 T cell receptor beta chains derived from one specimen sequenced in a study of T cell responses to AZD1222 COVID-19 vaccine. Assay: immunoSEQ multiplex PCR; the TCRdb copy retains only in-frame clones and omits some. The sample holds 95,000 to 150,000 clones, roughly nine tenths seen once. The source was peripheral blood, collected on day 0 of AZD1222 vaccination. Every receptor here comes from an adult in good health.

The chain carries TRBV25-1 and TRBJ1-3; D is uncertain. V was trimmed by 1 base and J by 3 bases, leaving 10 bases between them. Germline-derived CDR1 and CDR2 are MGHDK and SYGVNS. This CDR3 is built from 15 residues. Written as DNA, the CDR3 is TGTGCCAGCAGTGAATTGGCCTCCTTTGGAAACACCATATATTTT. Residues: CASSELASFGNTIYF.

V usage is TRBV15 and J usage is TRBJ2-1, with TRBD1 matching over 7 bases. The CDR3 sequence is 15 residues long. Germline V gene lookup returns CDR1 LNHNV and CDR2 YYDKDF (reference sequence). The V gene end was trimmed by 5 bases and the J gene end by 2 bases; junction bases not matched to a gene: 6. Here the CDR3 DNA reads TGTGCCACCAGCGGCCGGGACAGAACCTACAATGAGCAGTTCTTC. This sequence encodes CATSGRDRTYNEQFF.

V is TRBV9 and J is TRBJ2-3; D remains unclear. Trimming pared 0 bases from V and 6 bases from J, leaving 5 bases between. The length of the CDR3 is 12 residues. CDR1 SGDLS and CDR2 YYNGEE come from the germline V gene. This CDR3 is CASSVAEDTQYF. DNA for the CDR3: TGTGCCAGCAGCGTAGCGGAGGATACGCAGTATTTT.

This sequence joins TRBV18 and TRBJ2-2, with 13 bases that match TRBD2. Germline V gene lookup returns CDR1 KGHSH and CDR2 LQKENI. The CDR3 length is 15 residues. V was clipped by 6 bases and J by 5 bases; unmatched bases: 3. In DNA, the CDR3 is TGTGCCAGCTCCGGACTAGCGGGAGTAACCGGGGAGCTGTTTTTT. Protein: CASSGLAGVTGELFF. Supplemented by reference TRBV18 and TRBJ2-2, the full variable domain reads NAGVMQNPRHLVRRRGQEARLRCSPMKGHSHVYWYRQLPEEGLKFMVYLQKENIIDESGMPKERFSAEFPKEGPSILRIQQVVRGDSAAYFCASSGLAGVTGELFFGEGSRLTVL.

This clone was observed a few times. The chain recombines TRBV5-1 with TRBJ1-1, with TRBD1 identical over 8 bases. With 4 bases clipped from V and 1 base from J, the junction kept 6 bases outside the gene matches. Germline V gene lookup returns CDR1 SGHRS and CDR2 YFSETQ. The CDR3 has 15 residues. CDR3 amino acids: CASSHDRGTNTEAFF. CDR3 bases: TGCGCCAGCAGCCATGACAGGGGTACGAACACTGAAGCTTTCTTT.

In DNA, the CDR3 is TGTGCCAGCAGCCAAGATCTCGAAGGGATCATCTATGGCTACACCTTC. Protein product: CASSQDLEGIIYGYTF. The rearrangement uses TRBV14 and TRBJ1-2; D is undetermined. Trimming removed 0 bases from V and 4 bases from J, with 15 bases in between. CDR1 and CDR2 from the germline V gene are SGHDN and FVKESK. CDR3 length equals 16 residues.

The chain couples TRBV5-1 to TRBJ2-5; unclear D gene. This CDR3 contains 13 residues. The ends were cut back, 0 bases at V and 5 bases at J, with 8 bases in the middle. Germline CDR1 SGHRS, CDR2 YFSETQ. The CDR3: CASSLVGVETQYF. CDR3 sequence (DNA): TGCGCCAGCAGCTTGGTTGGCGTCGAGACCCAGTACTTC.

This chain uses TRBV6-4 with TRBJ1-2; tentative D call: TRBD1 (6 bases). CDR3 length: 14 amino acids. V lost 5 bases and J lost 5, with 15 bases in between. The germline V gene has CDR1 MRHNA and CDR2 SNTAGT. As DNA, the CDR3 is TGTGCCAGCAGTCCCCGGGGGGGGGCATATGGCTACACCTTC. Translating it yields CASSPRGGAYGYTF.

The chain combines TRBV5-1 with TRBJ2-2; 7 bases map to TRBD1. After removal of 4 bases from V and 5 bases from J, the junction contained 11 bases not matched to a gene. Germline values: CDR1 SGHRS, CDR2 YFSETQ. The length of the CDR3 is 16 residues. CDR3: CASSGSGQRRTGELFF. CDR3 nucleotide sequence: TGCGCCAGCAGCGGATCGGGACAGAGGAGGACCGGGGAGCTGTTTTTT.

The genes are TRBV3-1 (or the pseudogene TRBV3-2) and TRBJ2-7; D could derive from TRBD1 or TRBD2 (5 bases each). The CDR3 is made up of 14 amino acids. Trimming pared 1 base from V and 4 bases from J, leaving 11 bases between. Germline-derived CDR1 and CDR2 are LGHDT and YNNKEL (reference sequence). The DNA for the CDR3 is TGTGCCAGCAGCCAAGCGCCGGGACCTTACGAGCAGTACGTC. Translated, it gives CASSQAPGPYEQYV.

The chain links TRBV5-6 to TRBJ2-1; TRBD2 agrees at 9 bases. Germline CDR1 and CDR2: SGHDT and YYEEEE. J lost 7 bases, V lost 4 bases, and 9 bases had no gene match. The CDR3 consists of 15 residues. CDR3 sequence (DNA): TGTGCCAGCAGCCGGGGACTAGCCCGATCAAATGAGCAGTTCTTC. It encodes CASSRGLARSNEQFF.

This rearrangement joins TRBV14 to TRBJ2-5, with D perhaps matching TRBD1 (6 bases). Trimming shortened V by 2 bases and J by 1 base, and 14 bases separated the two germline ends. CDR3 length equals 16 residues. The germline V gene encodes CDR1 SGHDN and CDR2 FVKESK. The CDR3 DNA sequence: TGTGCCAGCAGCCAAAGAGTCTGGGGGCTCCAAGAGACCCAGTACTTC. It is translated as CASSQRVWGLQETQYF.

The chain links TRBV4-2 to TRBJ2-1; D is undetermined. Germline CDR1 and CDR2: LGHNA and YNFKEQ. Trimming removed 4 bases from V and 9 bases from J, with 19 bases in between. The CDR3 has 15 residues. For the CDR3, the DNA is TGTGCCAGCAGCCCCGAGCTAACGGCGGCAGGTGAGCAGTTCTTC. This encodes CASSPELTAAGEQFF.

This clone was seen just once. The rearrangement uses TRBV5-1 and TRBJ2-7; D remains unclear. Germline V gene data show CDR1 as SGHRS and CDR2 as YFSETQ. Trimming stripped 0 bases from V and 1 base from J, with 11 bases between. The length of the CDR3 is 15 residues. CDR3 loop: CASSLGLRGSYEQYV. The CDR3 nucleotides read TGCGCCAGCAGCTTGGGGCTGAGAGGTTCCTACGAGCAGTACGTC.

The chain carries TRBV5-8 and TRBJ2-3, with D unresolved. With 2 bases removed from V and 4 bases from J, the gap between germline ends came to 11 bases. This CDR3 is built from 14 residues. Germline V gene data show CDR1 as SGHTS and CDR2 as YDEGEE. DNA of the CDR3: TGTGCCAGCAGCTTAGGCGCTTTGGCAGATACGCAGTATTTT. Translated, it gives CASSLGALADTQYF.

J is TRBJ2-2 and V is TRBV5-1; a weak D match, TRBD2 (5 bases). The CDR3 runs 15 residues. CDR1 is SGHRS and CDR2 is YFSETQ in the germline V gene. V lost 6 bases, J lost 4 bases, and 16 bases lay in between. CDR3 protein: CASTYLGESTGELFF. In nucleotides, the CDR3 is TGCGCCAGCACCTATCTTGGGGAGAGCACCGGGGAGCTGTTTTTT.

This sequence joins TRBV6-5 and TRBJ1-1; no firm D call. Trimming took off 0 bases at V and 1 base at J, with 9 bases between the two ends. The CDR3 is 15 amino acids. The V gene's germline CDR1 is MNHEY and CDR2 SVGAGI. CDR3 DNA sequence: TGTGCCAGCAGTTACTCGATACAGCCGAACACTGAAGCTTTCTTT. Protein sequence: CASSYSIQPNTEAFF.

The rearrangement links TRBV5-4 to TRBJ1-3; D is undetermined. The CDR3 runs to 13 residues. From germline, CDR1 is SGHNT and CDR2 YYREEE (reference sequence). Trimming shortened V by 4 bases and J by 2 bases, and 7 bases separated the two germline ends. This chain's CDR3 is CASSVDPGNTIYF. The DNA for the CDR3 is TGTGCCAGCAGCGTGGACCCTGGAAACACCATATATTTT.

V usage is TRBV7-2 and J usage is TRBJ2-5; weak D call: TRBD2 (5 bases). The CDR3 runs to 13 residues. Germline CDR1 reads SGHTA; CDR2 reads FQGNSA. V shed 1 base and J shed 4 bases, with 7 bases lying between them. This CDR3 is CASSLGGLETQYF. The CDR3 DNA reads as TGTGCCAGCAGCTTAGGAGGGCTAGAGACCCAGTACTTC.

The chain has TRBV7-3 and TRBJ1-1, with D unclear. Per germline, CDR1 SGHTA and CDR2 FQGTGA. The CDR3 totals 13 residues. Between the trimmed V and J ends, which lost 3 bases and 7 bases, there was a span of 12 bases. The CDR3 DNA sequence: TGTGCCAGCAGCTTGAGTAGGGCTAATGAAGCTTTCTTT. It encodes CASSLSRANEAFF.

V gene TRBV11-3 combines with J gene TRBJ2-6; 11 nucleotides line up with TRBD1. The junction had 7 bases not matched to a gene; V was cut back by 5 bases and J by 1 base. The CDR3 extends over 18 amino acids. The germline CDR1 and CDR2 sequences are SGHNT and YENEEA. CDR3 coding DNA: TGTGCCAGCAGCACCCGGACAGGGGGCGAATCTGGGGCCAACGTCCTGACTTTC. Protein: CASSTRTGGESGANVLTF.

This clone was seen only once. The genes are TRBV11-3 and TRBJ1-2; D may be TRBD1 (6 bases). Per the germline V gene, CDR1 is SGHNT and CDR2 is YENEEA. Trimming removed 5 bases from V and 4 bases from J, with 14 bases in between. CDR3 length: 14 amino acids. CDR3 region: CASSLRQASYGYTF. Here the CDR3 DNA reads TGTGCCAGCAGCCTCCGACAGGCTAGCTATGGCTACACCTTC.

J is TRBJ2-3 and V is TRBV10-1, with TRBD2 matching 7 bases. The ends lost 5 bases at V and 2 bases at J; junction bases unmatched: 4. The CDR3 is 14 residues long. CDR1 and CDR2 (germline): WNHNN, SYGVQD (reference sequence). CDR3 DNA sequence: TGCGCCAGCAGTCCGGGACTATTCACAGATACGCAGTATTTT. Translating gives CASSPGLFTDTQYF.

The rearrangement uses TRBV6-5 and TRBJ1-3, with D tentatively TRBD1 (5 bases). This CDR3 has 16 residues. Germline lookup yields CDR1 MNHEY and CDR2 SVGAGI. V lost 2 bases and J lost 1, with 12 bases in between. This CDR3 reads CASSYAGDSSGNTIYF. CDR3 DNA: TGTGCCAGCAGTTACGCGGGAGACAGTTCTGGAAACACCATATATTTT.

The V call is TRBV28, the J call TRBJ2-5; TRBD1 is a possible D gene (7 bases). The CDR3 is 14 residues long. Trimming took 1 base from V and 5 from J, leaving 11 bases between them. The germline V gene encodes CDR1 MDHEN and CDR2 SYDVKM. The CDR3 DNA sequence: TGTGCCAGCAGTTTATATTCAGGGGGGGAGACCCAGTACTTC. Amino acids: CASSLYSGGETQYF.